The entry below describes one T cell receptor beta chain. What it binds is not known. Trimming took off 0 bases at V and 6 bases at J, with 14 bases between the two ends. This CDR3 contains 15 residues. The germline V gene has CDR1 ENHRY and CDR2 SYGVKD. 13 Jbeta primers and 60 Vbeta primers were used for the PCR. Generated by immunoSEQ multiplex PCR, the TCRdb table keeps only in-frame clones and is missing some. The sample lists roughly 200,000 clones; over 75% were seen once. This entry belongs to a study of cytomegalovirus exposure and HLA in healthy donors. Study results and limitations: The authors considered a cluster of highly shared sequence variants likely to be a sequencing artifact.

The TCR comes from a woman aged 45 to 65 in good health and CMV-seronegative. Material: PBMCs. This rearrangement joins TRBV10-3 to TRBJ1-2; D may be TRBD1 (5 bases). The CDR3 nucleotides are TGTGCCATCAGTGAGTCGAATGGCAGGGTGAATGGCTACACCTTC. This sequence encodes CAISESNGRVNGYTF.